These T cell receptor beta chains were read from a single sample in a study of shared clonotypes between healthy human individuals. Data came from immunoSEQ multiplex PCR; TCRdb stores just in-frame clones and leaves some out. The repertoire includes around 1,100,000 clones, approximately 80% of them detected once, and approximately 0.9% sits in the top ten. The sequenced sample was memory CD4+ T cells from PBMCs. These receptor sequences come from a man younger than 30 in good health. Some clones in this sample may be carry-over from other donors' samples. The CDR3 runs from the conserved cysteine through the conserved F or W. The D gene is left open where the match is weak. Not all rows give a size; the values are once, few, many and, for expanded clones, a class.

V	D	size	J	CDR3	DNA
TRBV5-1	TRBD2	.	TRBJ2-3	CASKGLAGGTDTQYF	TGCGCCAGCAAGGGACTAGCGGGAGGCACAGATACGCAGTATTTT
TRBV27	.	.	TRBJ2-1	CASSSPAFSLQQFF	TGTGCCAGCAGTTCGCCCGCCTTTTCTCTTCAGCAGTTCTTC
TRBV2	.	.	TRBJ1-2	CASGTHNYGYTF	TGTGCCAGCGGGACGCATAACTATGGCTACACCTTC
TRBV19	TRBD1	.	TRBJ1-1	CASSGQGSTEAFF	TGTGCCAGTAGTGGACAGGGGAGCACTGAAGCTTTCTTT
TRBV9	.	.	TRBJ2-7	CASSAPMGEQYF	TGTGCCAGCAGCGCACCAATGGGCGAGCAGTACTTC
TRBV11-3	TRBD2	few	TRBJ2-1	CASSLGTSGINEQFF	TGTGCCAGCAGCCTAGGGACTAGCGGGATTAATGAGCAGTTCTTC
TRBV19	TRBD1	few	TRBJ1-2	CASSRTGTGYGYTF	TGTGCCAGTAGTAGAACCGGGACAGGCTATGGCTACACCTTC
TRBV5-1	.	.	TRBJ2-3	CASSLDRGTDTQYF	TGCGCCAGCAGCTTGGACAGGGGCACAGATACGCAGTATTTT
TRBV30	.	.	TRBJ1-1	CAWSVRGIRNTEAFF	TGTGCCTGGAGTGTACGGGGAATACGGAACACTGAAGCCTTCTTT
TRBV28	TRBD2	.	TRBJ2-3	CASSSASGGTDTQYF	TGTGCCAGCAGTTCAGCAAGCGGGGGCACAGATACGCAGTATTTT
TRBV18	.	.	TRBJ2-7	CASSPFMSGGNGEQYF	TGTGCCAGCTCACCGTTCATGTCTGGGGGCAATGGCGAGCAGTACTTC
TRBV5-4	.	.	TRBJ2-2	CASSSLGGGGIRSGELFF	TGTGCCAGCAGCTCCCTAGGGGGTGGGGGAATCCGGTCCGGGGAGCTGTTTTTT
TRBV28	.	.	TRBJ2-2	CASITGRGLTGELFF	TGTGCCAGCATAACGGGGCGAGGACTTACCGGGGAGCTGTTTTTT
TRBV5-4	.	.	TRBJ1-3	CASSSQRGGSGNTIYF	TGTGCCAGCAGCTCCCAGAGGGGAGGCTCTGGAAACACCATATATTTT
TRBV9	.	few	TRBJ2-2	CASRPRTNTGELFF	TGTGCCAGCCGTCCGAGGACGAACACCGGGGAGCTGTTTTTT